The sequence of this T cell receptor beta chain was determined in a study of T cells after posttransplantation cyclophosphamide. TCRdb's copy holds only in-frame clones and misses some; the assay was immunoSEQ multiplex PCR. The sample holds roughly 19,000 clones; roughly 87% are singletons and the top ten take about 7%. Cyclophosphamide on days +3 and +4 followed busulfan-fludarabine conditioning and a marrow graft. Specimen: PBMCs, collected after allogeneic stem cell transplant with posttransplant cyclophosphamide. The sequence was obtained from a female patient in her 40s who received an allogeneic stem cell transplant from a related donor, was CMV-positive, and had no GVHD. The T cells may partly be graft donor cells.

DNA for the CDR3: TGTGCCAGTAGTATCGGGTCCCTAGCGGGAGTGGAGACCCAGTACTTC. Its translation: CASSIGSLAGVETQYF. This sequence joins TRBV19 and TRBJ2-5, with 10 bases lining up with TRBD2. Trimming removed 3 bases from V and 5 bases from J; junction bases left unmatched: 9. The CDR3 is 16 residues long. Germline values: CDR1 LNHDA, CDR2 SQIVND (reference sequence).